The subject of this entry is one TCR beta chain. As yet, its antigen is unknown. This CDR3 spans 15 amino acids. The V gene lost 3 bases and the J gene lost 0 bases, with 11 bases spanning the gap. Looked up from germline, CDR1 is SGHRS and CDR2 is YFSETQ. This entry comes from a study of T-cell reconstitution after alpha-beta-depleted transplantation in children. A library of TCRbeta sequences, prepared with unique molecular identifiers, was generated. Via MiXCR, TCRdb re-called the PCR reads, giving one row per CDR3 protein. The top ten hold approximately 55% of the sample, which has 77,000 or so distinct CDR3 sequences, around 18% seen once. The study's findings and limits: Where some patients showed high TCRbeta diversity at day 60, it came from recipient T cells and thymic progenitors that had survived. After one year, T-cell counts and TCRbeta diversity mostly came from new T cells. Expanded graft clones numbering several hundred reportedly gave rise to alpha-beta T cells about two months after transplant.

This sequence was found in a male patient aged 2-10 years who had a stem cell transplant for acute lymphoblastic leukemia, so the T cells may come from the graft donor. The chain employs TRBV5-1 and TRBJ2-3; no definite D call. The sequencing used PBMCs, mostly from graft donor cells, collected 360 days after TCRalphabeta/CD19-depleted stem cell transplant. The CDR3 sequence: CASSSYKGSTDTQYF. CDR3 bases: TGCGCCAGCAGCTCATACAAGGGAAGCACAGATACGCAGTATTTT.